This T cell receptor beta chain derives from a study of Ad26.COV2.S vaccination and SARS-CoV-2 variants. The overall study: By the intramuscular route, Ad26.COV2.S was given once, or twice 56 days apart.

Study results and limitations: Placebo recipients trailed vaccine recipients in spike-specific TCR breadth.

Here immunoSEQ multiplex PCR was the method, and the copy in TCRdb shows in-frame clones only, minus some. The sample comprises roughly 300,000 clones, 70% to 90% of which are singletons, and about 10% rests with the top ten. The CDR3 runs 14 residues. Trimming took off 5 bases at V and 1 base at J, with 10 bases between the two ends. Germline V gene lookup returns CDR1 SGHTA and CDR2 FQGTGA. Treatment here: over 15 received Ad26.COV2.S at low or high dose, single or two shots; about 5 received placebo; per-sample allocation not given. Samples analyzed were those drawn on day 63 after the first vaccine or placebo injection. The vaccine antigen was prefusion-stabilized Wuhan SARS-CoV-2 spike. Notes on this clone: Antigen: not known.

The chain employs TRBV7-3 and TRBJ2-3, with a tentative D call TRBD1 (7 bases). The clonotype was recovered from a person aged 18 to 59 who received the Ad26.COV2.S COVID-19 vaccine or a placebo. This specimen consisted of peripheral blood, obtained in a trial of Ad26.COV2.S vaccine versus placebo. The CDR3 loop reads CASSPGGRTDTQYF. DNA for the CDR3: TGTGCCAGCAGCCCAGGGGGGCGCACAGATACGCAGTATTTT.